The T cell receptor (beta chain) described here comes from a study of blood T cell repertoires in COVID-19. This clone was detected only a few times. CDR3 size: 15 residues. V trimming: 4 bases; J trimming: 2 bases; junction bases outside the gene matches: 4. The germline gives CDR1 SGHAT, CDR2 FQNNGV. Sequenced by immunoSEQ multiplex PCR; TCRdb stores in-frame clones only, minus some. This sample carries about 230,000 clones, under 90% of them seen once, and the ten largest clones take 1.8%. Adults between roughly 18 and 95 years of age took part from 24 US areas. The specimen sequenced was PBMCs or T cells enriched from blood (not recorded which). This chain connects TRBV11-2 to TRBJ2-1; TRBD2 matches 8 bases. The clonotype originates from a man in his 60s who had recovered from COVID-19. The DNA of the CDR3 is TGTGCCAGCAGCTCAACTAGCGGCCCCTACAATGAGCAGTTCTTC. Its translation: CASSSTSGPYNEQFF.